This T cell receptor beta chain came from a study of blood T cell repertoires in COVID-19. Turning to the study itself: Researchers got acute and convalescent COVID-19 samples from the United States, Italy and Spain. In each case, the material was cDNA or gDNA derived from T cells, B-cell-depleted T cells, or PBMCs.

Authors' data handling: Amplification of reference gene primers provided the estimated nucleated cell counts. Sequenced by immunoSEQ multiplex PCR; TCRdb stores in-frame clones only, minus some. V and J calls and clone size follow that table, whereas D and trimming were derived from the DNA. The sample lists under 9,000 clones, around 84% occurring once. Germline trimming cut 3 bases from V and 4 bases from J; bases unmatched to any gene: 6. CDR3 size: 15 residues. In germline, CDR1 is ENHRY, CDR2 SYGVKD. The sequenced sample consisted of peripheral blood. This chain joins TRBV10-3 and TRBJ1-2; 9 bases are shared with TRBD1. The source of this sequence is a human donor in a cohort sampled during active COVID-19. The CDR3 DNA follows: TGTGCCATCAGTGATGTAGACAGGGGGACCTATGGCTACACCTTC. It yields the protein CAISDVDRGTYGYTF.